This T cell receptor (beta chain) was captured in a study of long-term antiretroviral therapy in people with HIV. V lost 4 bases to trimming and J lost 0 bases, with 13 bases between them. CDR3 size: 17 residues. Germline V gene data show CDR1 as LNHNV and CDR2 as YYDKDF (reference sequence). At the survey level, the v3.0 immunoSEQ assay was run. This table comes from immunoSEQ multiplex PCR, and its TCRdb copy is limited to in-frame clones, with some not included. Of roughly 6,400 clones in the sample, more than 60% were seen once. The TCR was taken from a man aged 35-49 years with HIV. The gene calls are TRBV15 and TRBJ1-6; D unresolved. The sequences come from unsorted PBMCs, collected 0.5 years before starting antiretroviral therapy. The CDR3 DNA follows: TGTGCCACCAGCACCGCCTTGGAGAGCTCCTATAATTCACCCCTCCACTTT. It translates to CATSTALESSYNSPLHF.